These T cell receptor beta chains were read from a single sample in a study of blood T cell repertoires in COVID-19. Some clones are missing from TCRdb's copy, which holds only in-frame ones; the method was immunoSEQ multiplex PCR. The data contain 15,000 or so clones, over 80% of them singletons. Input material: peripheral blood. These receptors all stem from a human donor with active COVID-19. The donor label of this sample is uncertain. Both conserved end residues are part of each CDR3. Each record gives: clone size, D gene, V gene, J gene, CDR3 DNA, CDR3 protein. D genes are given only for firm matches. Clone size is not always given. Where it is, it says once, few, many or a class for expanded clones.

>NA|TRBD2|TRBV3-1/TRBV3-2|TRBJ2-7
TGTGCCAGCAGCCAAGGGCTAGCGGGATTGGGTAGTTACGAGCAGTACTTC
CASSQGLAGLGSYEQYF
>NA|TRBD1|TRBV28|TRBJ1-5
TGTGCCAGCAGTTTATGGGGGACAGGATATCAGCCCCAGCATTTT
CASSLWGTGYQPQHF
>NA|TRBD1|TRBV6-4|TRBJ1-2
TGTGCCAGCAGCACCGACAGGGTTGGTACCTATGGCTACACCTTC
CASSTDRVGTYGYTF
>NA|NA|TRBV9|TRBJ2-7
TGTGCCAGCAGCAGACGGGAGTTCCCCTACGAGCAGTACTTC
CASSRREFPYEQYF
>NA|TRBD2|TRBV20-1|TRBJ2-2
TGCAGTGCTAGTGGTGCGGGGGGGCCGACCGGGGAGCTGTTTTTT
CSASGAGGPTGELFF
>NA|NA|TRBV4-3|TRBJ1-5
TGCGCCAGCAGCCAAGCCGTTGGAGGCTATCAGCCCCAGCATTTT
CASSQAVGGYQPQHF
>NA|TRBD1|TRBV18|TRBJ1-2
TGTGCCAGCTCACCGCCTCGCGGACAGGGGGCAATTGGCTACACCTTC
CASSPPRGQGAIGYTF
>NA|TRBD1|TRBV5-4|TRBJ2-7
TGTGCCAGCAGCTTCGGACAGGGGATTGGCGAGCAGTACTTC
CASSFGQGIGEQYF
>NA|TRBD1|TRBV5-4|TRBJ1-6
TGTGCCAGCAGCCCTAGTTTGGGGACAGCAAATTCACCCCTCCACTTT
CASSPSLGTANSPLHF
>NA|TRBD1|TRBV6-6|TRBJ1-3
TGTGCCAGCAGTGGGACAGGGAGTGAGGGAAACACCATATATTTT
CASSGTGSEGNTIYF
>NA|NA|TRBV11-3|TRBJ1-1
TGTGCCAGCAGCTTATCGAGGGACACTGAAGCTTTCTTT
CASSLSRDTEAFF
>once|NA|TRBV30|TRBJ1-6
TGTGCCTGGAGGCGGAGGGAGGGATCAAATTCACCCCTCCACTTT
CAWRRREGSNSPLHF
>once|TRBD2|TRBV7-9|TRBJ2-3
TGTGCCAGCAGCAACGGACTAGCGGGCGGGACAGATACGCAGTATTTT
CASSNGLAGGTDTQYF
>once|NA|TRBV28|TRBJ1-4
TGTGCCAGCAGCCACTCGGGGAGGGGTGGTGAAAAACTGTTTTTT
CASSHSGRGGEKLFF
>NA|NA|TRBV6-6|TRBJ1-2
TGTGCCAGCAGGAGGGTGGGATTGGATAACTATGGCTACACCTTC
CASRRVGLDNYGYTF
>NA|TRBD1|TRBV29-1|TRBJ2-2
TGCAGCGGGCAGAACAGGGGAAGCACCGGGGAGCTGTTTTTT
CSGQNRGSTGELFF
>NA|TRBD2|TRBV4-2|TRBJ2-3
TGTGCCAGCAGCCAAACTAGCGGCACAGATACGCAGTATTTT
CASSQTSGTDTQYF
>NA|TRBD1|TRBV19|TRBJ1-2
TGTGCCAGTACACGACAGGGGGCTAATGGCTATGGCTACACCTTC
CASTRQGANGYGYTF
>NA|NA|TRBV7-2|TRBJ1-2
TGTGCCAGCAGCCCACCCGGGACAATCTATGGCTACACCTTC
CASSPPGTIYGYTF
>NA|TRBD1|TRBV7-7|TRBJ2-2
TGTGCTAGCAGCCCGGACAGGGGGAACACCGGGGAGCTGTTTTTT
CASSPDRGNTGELFF
>NA|TRBD1|TRBV5-4|TRBJ2-7
TGTGCCAGCAGCTTGGCAGGGGGCCCGGCGGAGCAGTACTTC
CASSLAGGPAEQYF
>NA|TRBD2|TRBV7-9|TRBJ2-3
TGTGCCAGCAGTCGAAACGCCGTGACTAGCGGGGTAACGACAGATACGCAGTATTTT
CASSRNAVTSGVTTDTQYF
>NA|NA|TRBV9|TRBJ1-5
TGTGCCAGCAGCCCCGGAAGAGAACTAAGGAATCAGCCCCAGCATTTT
CASSPGRELRNQPQHF
>NA|NA|TRBV24-1|TRBJ1-1
TGTGCCACCAGTGATTCCAGGGTAGGTGGCGGCACTGAAGCTTTCTTT
CATSDSRVGGGTEAFF
>NA|NA|TRBV30|TRBJ2-1
TGTGCCTGGAGCGCACTAGAAATGGTTTACAATGAGCAGTTCTTC
CAWSALEMVYNEQFF
>NA|NA|TRBV5-1|TRBJ2-7
TGCGCCAGCAGCTTGGGGGGCACAAAGTCCTACGAGCAGTACTTC
CASSLGGTKSYEQYF
>NA|NA|TRBV5-1|TRBJ1-4
TGCGCCAGCAGCGGCTCCGGACAGAATGAAAAACTGTTTTTT
CASSGSGQNEKLFF
>NA|NA|TRBV11-2|TRBJ1-2
TGTGCCAGCAGCTTTAGAGGGGGCTACACCTTC
CASSFRGGYTF
>NA|NA|TRBV11-2|TRBJ1-2
TGTGCCAGCAGCTTAGATCTAGCAGATAGTAACTATGGCTACACCTTC
CASSLDLADSNYGYTF
>NA|TRBD2|TRBV6-2/TRBV6-3|TRBJ2-7
TGTGCCAGCAGTTACGGCCTAGCGGGAGGTGGAGTATACGAGCAGTACTTC
CASSYGLAGGGVYEQYF
>NA|TRBD2|TRBV6-5|TRBJ2-7
TGTGCCAGCAGCCGGACTAGCGCTTACGAGCAGTACTTC
CASSRTSAYEQYF
>NA|NA|TRBV18|TRBJ2-2
TGTGCCAGCTCAAGGGACTCAAGCACCGGGGAGCTGTTTTTT
CASSRDSSTGELFF
>NA|TRBD2|TRBV2|TRBJ2-3
TGTGCCAGCAGTGAAAGGCGGCGGGGTAGCGGGGTTGATACGCAGTATTTT
CASSERRRGSGVDTQYF
>NA|NA|TRBV5-1|TRBJ2-2
TGCGCCAGCAGCTTGGGGACAATAACCGGGGAGCTGTTTTTT
CASSLGTITGELFF
>NA|TRBD2|TRBV7-7|TRBJ2-1
TGTGCCAGCAGCTTAGGTAGCGGGGGTTGGGATGAGCAGTTCTTC
CASSLGSGGWDEQFF
>NA|NA|TRBV29-1|TRBJ1-1
TGCAGTTCTAATCCGGGGGGCAACACTGAAGCTTTCTTT
CSSNPGGNTEAFF
>once|TRBD2|TRBV27|TRBJ2-1
TGTGCCAGCAGGGACTTTAGCGGGAGGACGAGCTCCTACAATGAGCAGTTCTTC
CASRDFSGRTSSYNEQFF
>NA|NA|TRBV18|TRBJ2-2
TGTGCCAGCTCAAAACGACAGGCAGACACCGGGGAGCTGTTTTTT
CASSKRQADTGELFF
>NA|TRBD2|TRBV7-9|TRBJ2-1
TGTGCCAGCAGCACTAGTGATGGGCTAGCGGGACACAATGAGCAGTTCTTC
CASSTSDGLAGHNEQFF
>once|TRBD1|TRBV4-3|TRBJ1-1
TGCGCCAGCAGCCAGGACAGGGGGTGGACTGAAGCTTTCTTT
CASSQDRGWTEAFF
>NA|NA|TRBV12-5|TRBJ1-3
TGTGCTAGTGGGCATTCGGGTGGAAACACCATATATTTT
CASGHSGGNTIYF
>NA|TRBD1|TRBV28|TRBJ1-4
TGTGCCAGCAGTGTGACAGGGGGCCAGGGTGAAAAACTGTTTTTT
CASSVTGGQGEKLFF